This T cell receptor (beta chain) was documented in a study of cytomegalovirus exposure and HLA in healthy donors. The study, taken as a whole, reports: Immune exposure information available was restricted to CMV serostatus.

The CDR3 spans 13 residues. The germline gives CDR1 SEHNR, CDR2 FQNEAQ (reference sequence). The PCR ran on 60 Vbeta and 13 Jbeta primers. Only in-frame clones appear in the TCRdb table, and some are missing; sequencing was by immunoSEQ multiplex PCR. The listing records about 160,000 clones. As regards this clone: Its specificity is unknown.

Sequencing used PBMCs. This receptor was taken from a woman aged 55-75 years in good health and CMV-seronegative. The J gene is TRBJ1-4, the V gene TRBV7-9; weak D call: TRBD1 (5 bases). The CDR3 is CAAQDPTNEKLFF. The CDR3 bases are TGTGCGGCACAGGACCCAACTAATGAAAAACTGTTTTTT. Filled out from reference TRBV7-9 and TRBJ1-4, the complete variable domain reads DTGVSQNPRHKITKRGQNVTFRCDPISEHNRLYWYRQTLGQGPEFLTYFQNEAQLEKSRLLSDRFSAERPKGSFSTLEIQRTEQGDSAMYLCAAQDPTNEKLFFGSGTQLSVL.